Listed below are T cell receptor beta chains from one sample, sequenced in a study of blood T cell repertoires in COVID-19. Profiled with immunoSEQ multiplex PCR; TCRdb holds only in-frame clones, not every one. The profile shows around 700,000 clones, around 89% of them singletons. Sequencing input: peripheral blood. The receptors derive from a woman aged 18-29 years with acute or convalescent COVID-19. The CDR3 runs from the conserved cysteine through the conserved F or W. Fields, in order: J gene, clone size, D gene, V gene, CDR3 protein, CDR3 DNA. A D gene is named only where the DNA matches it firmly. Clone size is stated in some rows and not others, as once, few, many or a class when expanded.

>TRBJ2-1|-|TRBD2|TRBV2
CASSYQAGAILESSYNEQFF
TGTGCCAGCAGTTACCAAGCGGGGGCGATCCTTGAGAGCTCCTACAATGAGCAGTTCTTC
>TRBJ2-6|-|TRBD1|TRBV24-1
CATSDSSQGAGANVLTF
TGTGCCACCAGTGATTCGTCCCAGGGGGCTGGGGCCAACGTCCTGACTTTC
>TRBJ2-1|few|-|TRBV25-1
CASRRNNEQFF
TGTGCCAGCAGGCGAAACAATGAGCAGTTCTTC
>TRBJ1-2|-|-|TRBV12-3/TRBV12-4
CASNRDSSQGYTF
TGTGCCAGCAACCGGGACTCCAGCCAGGGCTACACCTTC
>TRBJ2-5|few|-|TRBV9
CASSRVAPAETQYF
TGTGCCAGCAGCCGGGTGGCCCCTGCAGAGACCCAGTACTTC
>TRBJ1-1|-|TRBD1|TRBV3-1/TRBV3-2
CASSRLGQSTEAFF
TGTGCCAGCAGCCGCCTGGGACAGTCGACTGAAGCTTTCTTT
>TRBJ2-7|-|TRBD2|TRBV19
CASSISGTNVYYEQYF
TGTGCCAGTAGTATTTCCGGGACTAACGTTTACTACGAGCAGTACTTC
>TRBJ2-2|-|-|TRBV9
CASSVVEGAVTGELFF
TGTGCCAGCAGCGTAGTGGAGGGGGCAGTAACCGGGGAGCTGTTTTTT
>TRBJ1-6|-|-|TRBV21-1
CASSTSRGDRGKSPLHF
TGTGCCAGCAGCACCTCGAGGGGGGACAGGGGTAAATCACCCCTCCACTTT
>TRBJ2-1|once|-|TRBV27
CASSLSGVYNEQFF
TGTGCCAGCAGTTTATCAGGGGTCTACAATGAGCAGTTCTTC
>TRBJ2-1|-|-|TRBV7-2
CASSLVWGDEQFF
TGTGCCAGCAGCTTAGTGTGGGGCGATGAGCAGTTCTTC
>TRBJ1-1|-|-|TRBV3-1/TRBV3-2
CASTPVSQVNTEAFF
TGTGCCAGCACCCCGGTCTCACAGGTTAACACTGAAGCTTTCTTT
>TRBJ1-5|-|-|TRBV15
CATSRDRTARGGGNQPQHF
TGTGCCACCAGCAGAGATCGGACCGCCAGAGGGGGAGGCAATCAGCCCCAGCATTTT
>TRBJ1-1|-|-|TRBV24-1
CATRGGEDGNTEAFF
TGTGCCACCAGAGGGGGAGAGGACGGGAACACTGAAGCTTTCTTT
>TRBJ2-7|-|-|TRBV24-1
CATSRDTISYEQYF
TGTGCCACCAGCCGGGACACAATTTCCTACGAGCAGTACTTC
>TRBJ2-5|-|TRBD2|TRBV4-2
CASSQEAGLAGGHTALQETQYF
TGTGCCAGCAGCCAAGAAGCAGGGCTAGCGGGGGGGCACACGGCCCTCCAAGAGACCCAGTACTTC
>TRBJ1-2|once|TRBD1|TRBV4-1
CASSQAGTGDQGVYGYTF
TGCGCCAGCAGCCAAGCCGGGACAGGGGACCAAGGGGTCTATGGCTACACCTTC
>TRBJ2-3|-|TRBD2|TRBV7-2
CASSSGLVGDTQYF
TGTGCCAGCAGCTCGGGACTAGTAGGAGATACGCAGTATTTT
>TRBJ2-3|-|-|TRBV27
CASAGATDTQYF
TGTGCCAGCGCGGGCGCCACAGATACGCAGTATTTT
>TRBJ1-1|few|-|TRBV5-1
CASSPIAGAGMEAFF
TGCGCCAGCAGCCCGATAGCCGGTGCGGGAATGGAAGCTTTCTTT